A single sample is the source of the 25 T cell receptor beta chains below, sequenced in a study of spatial heterogeneity in lung cancer. In TCRdb, the 5' RACE reads were re-called with MiXCR into one record per CDR3 protein. The table shows 51,000 or so distinct CDR3 sequences, with 7.4% occurring only once. The time point denotes: blood at routine non-recurrence follow-up after resection. Tumor, nontumor lung or frozen PBMC supplied whole RNA, sequenced without sorting. The starting material was PBMCs, obtained at follow-up. These receptors all come from a female donor with early-stage non-small cell lung cancer.

This clonotype was detected a few times. V usage is TRBV28 and J usage is TRBJ1-2; possibly TRBD1 for D (5 bases). CDR3 length: 16 amino acids. Germline V gene sequence: CDR1 MDHEN, CDR2 SYDVKM. Between the trimmed V and J ends, which lost 5 bases and 7 bases, there was a span of 23 bases. The CDR3 sequence is CASSPPLLQGPSGYTF. The CDR3 nucleotides read TGTGCCAGCAGTCCCCCGCTCCTCCAGGGTCCGAGTGGCTACACCTTC.

In its sample, this clonotype was seen many times. The chain carries TRBV7-2 and TRBJ2-4, with 9 bases identical to TRBD1. The trim removed 0 bases at V and 7 bases at J, leaving 1 base unmatched. The CDR3 runs 14 residues. Germline V gene lookup returns CDR1 SGHTA and CDR2 FQGNSA. Here the CDR3 reads CASSLAQGANIQYF. DNA for the CDR3: TGTGCCAGCAGCTTAGCACAGGGGGCGAACATTCAGTACTTC.

This rearrangement joins TRBV5-6 to TRBJ1-2; D is uncertain. From germline, CDR1 is SGHDT and CDR2 YYEEEE. The CDR3 has 13 residues. V was clipped by 1 base and J by 4 bases, with 8 bases between them. CDR3 sequence reads: CASSLSGLYGYTF. The CDR3 DNA reads as TGTGCCAGCAGCTTGTCCGGGCTCTATGGCTACACCTTC.

This clonotype has a count of ten or more. The chain employs TRBV9 and TRBJ2-7; D call uncertain. The germline V gene has CDR1 SGDLS and CDR2 YYNGEE. V lost 4 bases to trimming and J lost 3 bases, with 14 bases between them. CDR3 size: 14 residues. The CDR3 DNA sequence: TGTGCCAGCAGCATAACACCGGTGAGCTACGAGCAGTACTTC. This gives the protein CASSITPVSYEQYF. Together with reference TRBV9 and TRBJ2-7, the CDR3 gives the full variable domain: DSGVTQTPKHLITATGQRVTLRCSPRSGDLSVYWYQQSLDQGLQFLIQYYNGEERAKGNILERFSAQQFPDLHSELNLSSLELGDSALYFCASSITPVSYEQYFGPGTRLTVT.

At least ten counts were recorded for this clonotype. The chain links TRBV20-1 to TRBJ2-3; D is uncertain. Trimming shortened V by 4 bases and J by 5 bases, and 7 bases separated the two germline ends. From germline, CDR1 is DFQATT and CDR2 SNEGSKA (reference sequence). There are 11 residues in the CDR3. CDR3 sequence: CSATPGDTQYF. CDR3 DNA sequence: TGCAGTGCTACCCCGGGAGATACGCAGTATTTT.

This clonotype was detected ten times or more. The CDR3 is CASRTGNTGANVLTF. CDR3 nucleotide sequence: TGTGCCAGCAGGACAGGGAATACTGGGGCCAACGTCCTGACTTTC. This chain uses TRBV5-4 with TRBJ2-6; 7 bases fit TRBD1. Germline loops: CDR1 SGHNT, CDR2 YYREEE (reference sequence). V lost 5 bases, J lost 2 bases, and 4 bases stayed unmatched. This CDR3 has 15 amino acids.

The gene calls are TRBV6-1 and TRBJ1-2; 7 nucleotides line up with TRBD1. The CDR3 length is 13 residues. J was trimmed by 8 bases and V by 6 bases; bases with no gene match: 9. Germline CDR1 reads MNHNS; CDR2 reads SASEGT. The CDR3 nucleotides read TGTGCCAGCAGGGCCGGGACAGCCCTAGGCTACACCTTC. It is translated as CASRAGTALGYTF.

This clonotype was observed many times. The V and J genes are TRBV29-1 and TRBJ1-2; D is undetermined. The germline V gene encodes CDR1 SQVTM and CDR2 ANQGSEA. Trimming pared 4 bases from V and 5 bases from J, leaving 14 bases between. The CDR3 consists of 13 residues. CDR3 protein: CSVVVGHGYGYTF. For the CDR3, the DNA is TGCAGCGTTGTAGTTGGGCATGGTTATGGCTACACCTTC.

The table lists this clonotype with many counts. This chain connects TRBV10-3 to TRBJ2-7, with D tentatively TRBD1 (7 bases). V was pared by 6 bases and J by 0 bases, with 12 bases between. The CDR3 is 14 residues long. CDR1 is ENHRY, CDR2 SYGVKD, per germline. The CDR3 reads CAISRGDSSYEQYF. The CDR3, as DNA: TGTGCCATCAGCAGGGGGGATAGCTCCTACGAGCAGTACTTC.

This CDR3 is CASSSTWGPYEQYF. The DNA for the CDR3 is TGTGCCAGCAGCTCCACATGGGGCCCCTACGAGCAGTACTTC. The V call is TRBV5-5, the J call TRBJ2-7; TRBD1 might be the D (5 bases). Germline lookup yields CDR1 SGHKS and CDR2 YYEKEE (reference sequence). The length of the CDR3 is 14 residues. The V end was cut by 3 bases, the J end by 2 bases, with 12 bases between.

The rearrangement links TRBV19 to TRBJ1-5; 8 bases align to TRBD1. This CDR3 is built from 16 residues. The V and J ends lost 4 bases and 6 bases, in that order; junction bases with no gene match: 11. CDR1 and CDR2 (germline): LNHDA, SQIVND (reference sequence). As DNA, the CDR3 is TGTGCCAGTAGTAAATTATCCGGACAGGGCCTTCAGCCCCAGCATTTT. Translated, it gives CASSKLSGQGLQPQHF. Full variable domain (rest looked up from reference TRBV19 and TRBJ1-5): DGGITQSPKYLFRKEGQNVTLSCEQNLNHDAMYWYRQDPGQGLRLIYYSQIVNDFQKGDIAEGYSVSREKKESFPLTVTSAQKNPTAFYLCASSKLSGQGLQPQHFGDGTRLSIL.

As concerns this clonotype: Since a much larger clone is just one base distant, this may be a read error. The V gene is TRBV5-1, the J gene TRBJ1-1; D gene unclear. Germline values: CDR1 SGHRS, CDR2 YFSETQ. The CDR3 is made up of 14 amino acids. The DNA for the CDR3 is TGCGCCAGCAGCACCCACACGGGTGGCACTGAAGCTCTCTTT. This gives the protein CASSTHTGGTEALF.

This clonotype was found many times. The rearrangement uses TRBV20-1 and TRBJ1-1, with D possibly TRBD1 on 5 matching bases. V was clipped by 3 bases and J by 7 bases, with 12 bases between them. The germline V gene has CDR1 DFQATT and CDR2 SNEGSKA (reference sequence). There are 12 residues in the CDR3. CDR3: CSASRRDVEAFF. The CDR3 bases are TGCAGTGCTAGCCGCAGGGACGTTGAAGCTTTCTTT.

This chain uses TRBV4-1 with TRBJ2-4; a possible D gene is TRBD2 (6 bases). The CDR3 is made up of 17 amino acids. Trimming removed 0 bases from V and 8 bases from J, with 20 bases in between. Germline values: CDR1 MGHRA, CDR2 YSYEKL. This chain's CDR3 is CASSQEDRGSQRDIQYF. The CDR3, as DNA: TGCGCCAGCAGCCAAGAGGATAGAGGGTCGCAGCGGGACATTCAGTACTTC.

The chain combines TRBV12-3 or TRBV12-4 with TRBJ1-5; a possible D gene is TRBD1 (6 bases). Trimming removed 7 bases at V and 7 bases at J, with 20 bases between. The CDR3 contains 15 residues. CDR3 in amino acids: CASTQGVQGHQPQHF. The CDR3 DNA is TGTGCCAGCACCCAAGGGGTACAGGGACACCAGCCCCAGCATTTT.

The table lists this clonotype with many counts. The V and J genes are TRBV4-2 and TRBJ2-7, with 8 positions matching TRBD2. V lost 0 bases, J lost 4 bases, and 2 bases stayed unmatched. Germline V lookup: CDR1 LGHNA, CDR2 YNFKEQ. The CDR3 spans 14 residues. The CDR3 is CASSQDQRGYEQYF. The CDR3 DNA is TGTGCCAGCAGCCAAGATCAGCGGGGGTACGAGCAGTACTTC.

As DNA, the CDR3 is TGTGCCAGCAGTTCCCCCGGAAGAAGCTACGAGCAGTACTTC. Protein sequence: CASSSPGRSYEQYF. The gene calls are TRBV6-5 and TRBJ2-7; D remains unclear. The CDR3 covers 14 residues. Germline CDR1 MNHEY, CDR2 SVGAGI. The V gene lost 4 bases and the J gene lost 3 bases, with 13 bases spanning the gap.

This clonotype was observed at least ten times. V is TRBV6-1 and J is TRBJ1-4; D is ambiguous. Deletions cut 4 bases from V and 4 bases from J, with 13 bases between. The germline CDR1 and CDR2 sequences are MNHNS and SASEGT. CDR3 length: 15 amino acids. This CDR3 is CASSGPTSNNEKLFF. The CDR3 bases are TGTGCCAGCAGTGGACCGACATCGAATAATGAAAAACTGTTTTTT.

V gene TRBV7-8 combines with J gene TRBJ2-1; TRBD2 matches 9 bases. The CDR3 extends over 15 amino acids. With 5 bases clipped from V and 5 bases from J, the junction kept 7 bases outside the gene matches. The germline gives CDR1 SGHVS, CDR2 FQNEAQ. In nucleotides, the CDR3 is TGTGCCAGCAGCCAGAGGGCGGGGGGGCACAATGAGCAGTTCTTC. Protein product: CASSQRAGGHNEQFF.

V gene TRBV20-1 combines with J gene TRBJ1-1, with D unresolved. V lost 6 bases, J lost 6 bases, and 14 bases lay in between. This CDR3 is built from 12 residues. Germline assignment: CDR1 DFQATT and CDR2 SNEGSKA (reference sequence). CDR3 protein: CSAPGETAEAFF. The DNA of the CDR3 is TGCAGTGCCCCCGGGGAAACCGCTGAAGCTTTCTTT.

There are a few counts of this clonotype. The rearrangement joins TRBV6-2 or TRBV6-3 to TRBJ1-6, with a weak D call TRBD1 (5 bases). This CDR3 contains 13 residues. Germline V gene data show CDR1 as MNHEY and CDR2 as SVGEGT. Trimming left V 8 bases short and J 10 bases short, with 15 bases between. The CDR3 region is CASGARPDSPLHF. DNA of the CDR3: TGTGCCAGCGGGGCAAGGCCAGACTCACCCCTCCACTTT.

This clonotype was counted between two and nine times. The V and J genes are TRBV10-2 and TRBJ1-1; D is perhaps TRBD1 (6 bases). The germline gives CDR1 WSHSY, CDR2 SAAADI. Deletions cut 3 bases from V and 1 base from J, with 6 bases between. CDR3 length equals 13 residues. Written as DNA, the CDR3 is TGCGCCAGCAGTGAACAGGGGAACACTGAAGCTTTCTTT. Translating it yields CASSEQGNTEAFF.

This clonotype was recorded a few times. V usage is TRBV12-5 and J usage is TRBJ1-1; possibly TRBD1 for D (5 bases). The CDR3 extends over 14 amino acids. V was cut by 3 bases and J by 4 bases, with 12 bases left in between. Germline V lookup: CDR1 LGHNT, CDR2 FRNRAP. In nucleotides, the CDR3 is TGTGCTAGTGGTTTTGGGGGAAGGAGCACTGAAGCTTTCTTT. Protein product: CASGFGGRSTEAFF.

This clonotype was recorded many times. The chain has TRBV7-2 and TRBJ1-5; D might be TRBD1 (5 bases). V gave up 8 bases and J gave up 5 bases, with 16 bases separating them. This CDR3 region has 14 residues. The germline CDR1 and CDR2 sequences are SGHTA and FQGNSA. The CDR3 loop reads CASRTGPWDQPQHF. CDR3 in DNA: TGTGCCAGCCGAACGGGACCTTGGGATCAGCCCCAGCATTTT. Combining the CDR3 with reference TRBV7-2 and TRBJ1-5 gives the whole variable domain GAGVSQSPSNKVTEKGKDVELRCDPISGHTALYWYRQSLGQGLEFLIYFQGNSAPDKSGLPSDRFSAERTGGSVSTLTIQRTQQEDSAVYLCASRTGPWDQPQHFGDGTRLSIL.

The gene calls are TRBV5-6 and TRBJ2-1; D might be TRBD2 (5 bases). V lost 4 bases and J lost 0, with 11 bases in between. This CDR3 contains 15 residues. Germline V gene sequence: CDR1 SGHDT, CDR2 YYEEEE. Here the CDR3 DNA reads TGTGCCAGCAGCCCCGGGGTCAGCTCCTACAATGAGCAGTTCTTC. Protein sequence: CASSPGVSSYNEQFF.